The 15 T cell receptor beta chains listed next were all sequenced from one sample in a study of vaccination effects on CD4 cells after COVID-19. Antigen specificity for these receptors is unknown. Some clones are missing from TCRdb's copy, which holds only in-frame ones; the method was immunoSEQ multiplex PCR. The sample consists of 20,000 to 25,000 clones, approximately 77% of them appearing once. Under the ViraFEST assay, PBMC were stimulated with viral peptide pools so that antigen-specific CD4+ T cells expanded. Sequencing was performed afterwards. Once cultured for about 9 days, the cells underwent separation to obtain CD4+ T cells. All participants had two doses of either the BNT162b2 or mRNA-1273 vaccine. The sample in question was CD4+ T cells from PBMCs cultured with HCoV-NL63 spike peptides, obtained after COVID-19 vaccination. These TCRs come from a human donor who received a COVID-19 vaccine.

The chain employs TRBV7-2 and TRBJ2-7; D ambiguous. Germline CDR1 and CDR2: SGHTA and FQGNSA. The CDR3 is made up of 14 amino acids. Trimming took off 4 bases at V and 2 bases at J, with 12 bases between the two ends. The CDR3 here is CASSSTWAAYEQYF. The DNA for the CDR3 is TGTGCCAGCAGCTCTACCTGGGCAGCCTACGAGCAGTACTTC.

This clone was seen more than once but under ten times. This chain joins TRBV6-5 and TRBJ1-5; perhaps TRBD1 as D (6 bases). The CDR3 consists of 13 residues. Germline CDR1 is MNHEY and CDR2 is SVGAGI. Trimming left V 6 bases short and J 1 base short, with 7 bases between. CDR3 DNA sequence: TGTGCCAGCAGACAGGGCAGCAATCAGCCCCAGCATTTT. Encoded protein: CASRQGSNQPQHF.

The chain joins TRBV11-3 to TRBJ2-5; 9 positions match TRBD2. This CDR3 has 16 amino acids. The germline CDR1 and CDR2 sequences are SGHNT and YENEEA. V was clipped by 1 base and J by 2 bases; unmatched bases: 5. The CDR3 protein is CASSLGRTSAQETQYF. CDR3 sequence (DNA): TGTGCCAGCAGCTTAGGAAGGACTAGCGCTCAAGAGACCCAGTACTTC.

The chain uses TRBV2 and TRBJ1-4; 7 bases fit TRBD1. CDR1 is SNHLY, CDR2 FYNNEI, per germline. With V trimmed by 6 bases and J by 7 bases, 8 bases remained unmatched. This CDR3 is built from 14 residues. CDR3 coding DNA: TGTGCCAGCAGAGTACAGGGGAGTGGTGAAAAACTGTTTTTT. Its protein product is CASRVQGSGEKLFF.

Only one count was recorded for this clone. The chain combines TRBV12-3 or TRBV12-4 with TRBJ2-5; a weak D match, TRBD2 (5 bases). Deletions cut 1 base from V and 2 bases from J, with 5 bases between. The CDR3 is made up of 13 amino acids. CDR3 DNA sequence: TGTGCCAGCAGTTTAGGACTACAAGAGACCCAGTACTTC. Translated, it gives CASSLGLQETQYF.

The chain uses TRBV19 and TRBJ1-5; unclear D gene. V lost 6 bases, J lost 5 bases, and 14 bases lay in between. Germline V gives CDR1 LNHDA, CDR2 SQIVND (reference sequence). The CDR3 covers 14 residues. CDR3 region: CASRERATHQPQHF. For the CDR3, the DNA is TGTGCCAGTAGGGAAAGGGCCACTCATCAGCCCCAGCATTTT.

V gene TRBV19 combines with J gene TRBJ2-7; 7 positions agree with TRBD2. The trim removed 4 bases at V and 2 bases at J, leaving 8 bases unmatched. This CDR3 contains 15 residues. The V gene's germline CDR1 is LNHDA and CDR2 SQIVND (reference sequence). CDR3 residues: CASSNPGGGTYEQYF. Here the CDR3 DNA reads TGTGCCAGTAGTAACCCCGGCGGGGGAACCTACGAGCAGTACTTC. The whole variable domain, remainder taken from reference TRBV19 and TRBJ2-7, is DGGITQSPKYLFRKEGQNVTLSCEQNLNHDAMYWYRQDPGQGLRLIYYSQIVNDFQKGDIAEGYSVSREKKESFPLTVTSAQKNPTAFYLCASSNPGGGTYEQYFGPGTRLTVT.

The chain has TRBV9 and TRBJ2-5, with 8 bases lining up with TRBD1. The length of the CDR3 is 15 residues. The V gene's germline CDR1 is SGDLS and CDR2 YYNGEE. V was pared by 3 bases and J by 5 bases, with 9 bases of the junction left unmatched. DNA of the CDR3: TGTGCCAGCAGCGCATCGGGACAGGTGATTGAGACCCAGTACTTC. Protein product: CASSASGQVIETQYF.

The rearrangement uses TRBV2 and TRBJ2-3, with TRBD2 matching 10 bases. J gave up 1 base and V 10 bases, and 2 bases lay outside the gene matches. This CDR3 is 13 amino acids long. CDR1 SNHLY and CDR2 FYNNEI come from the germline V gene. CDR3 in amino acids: CATSGGGTDTQYF. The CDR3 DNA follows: TGTGCCACGAGCGGGGGGGGCACAGATACGCAGTATTTT.

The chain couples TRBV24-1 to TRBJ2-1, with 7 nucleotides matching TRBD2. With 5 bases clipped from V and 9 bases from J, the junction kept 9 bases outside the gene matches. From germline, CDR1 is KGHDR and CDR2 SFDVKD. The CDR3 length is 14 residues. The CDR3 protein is CATSGSGGAGEQFF. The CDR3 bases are TGTGCCACCAGTGGGTCGGGGGGTGCAGGTGAGCAGTTCTTC.

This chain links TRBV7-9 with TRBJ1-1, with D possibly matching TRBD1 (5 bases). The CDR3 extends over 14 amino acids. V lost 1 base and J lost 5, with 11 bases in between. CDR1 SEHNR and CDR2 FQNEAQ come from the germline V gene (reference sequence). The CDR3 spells CASSLEGGGTEAFF. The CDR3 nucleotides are TGTGCCAGCAGCTTAGAAGGTGGGGGAACTGAAGCTTTCTTT.

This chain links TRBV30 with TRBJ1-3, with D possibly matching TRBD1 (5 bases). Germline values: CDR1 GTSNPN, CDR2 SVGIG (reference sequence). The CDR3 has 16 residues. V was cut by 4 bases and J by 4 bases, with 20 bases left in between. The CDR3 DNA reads TGTGCCTGGAAACCGCCCGGGGCTTACTCCGGAAACACCATATATTTT. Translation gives CAWKPPGAYSGNTIYF.

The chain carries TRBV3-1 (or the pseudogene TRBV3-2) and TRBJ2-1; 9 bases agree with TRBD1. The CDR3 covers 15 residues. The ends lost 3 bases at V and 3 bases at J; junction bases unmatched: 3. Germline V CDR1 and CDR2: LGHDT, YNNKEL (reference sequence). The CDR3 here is CASSQGTGNYNEQFF. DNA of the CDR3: TGTGCCAGCAGCCAGGGGACAGGGAACTACAATGAGCAGTTCTTC.

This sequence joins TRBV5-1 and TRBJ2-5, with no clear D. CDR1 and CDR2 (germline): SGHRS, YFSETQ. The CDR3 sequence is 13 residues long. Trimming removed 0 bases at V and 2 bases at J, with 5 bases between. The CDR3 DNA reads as TGCGCCAGCAGCTTGGCCAGTCAAGAGACCCAGTACTTC. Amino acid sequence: CASSLASQETQYF.

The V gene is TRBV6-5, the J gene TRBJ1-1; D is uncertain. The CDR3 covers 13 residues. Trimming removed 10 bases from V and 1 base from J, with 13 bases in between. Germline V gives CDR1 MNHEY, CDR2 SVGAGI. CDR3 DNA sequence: TGTGCCACCCTCTTTGGGGAGAACACTGAAGCTTTCTTT. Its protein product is CATLFGENTEAFF.